The present T cell receptor beta chain was sequenced within a study of T cell responses to AZD1222 COVID-19 vaccine. Study as a whole: Timing groups of about 4 and about 12 weeks for second doses were pooled. The study's findings and limits: None of the repertoires were sampled until the peak T cell response had passed. Baseline seropositivity occurred in only a handful of AZD1222 recipients.

Data came from immunoSEQ multiplex PCR; TCRdb stores just in-frame clones and leaves some out. This repertoire shows under 130,000 clones, 90% found once; its top ten account for about 5%. Notes on this clone: Its target is unknown.

The CDR3 is 15 amino acids. The chain couples TRBV21-1 to TRBJ2-2; no check of the table's D call, TRBD1, against the DNA was made. TRBV21-1 is given as a pseudogene. This clonotype was obtained from an adult in good health. The source material was peripheral blood, sampled on day 0 of AZD1222 vaccination. CDR3 nucleotides: TGTGCCAGCAGCAAAGGGCATTTTAACACCGGGGAGCTGTTTTTT. Its protein is CASSKGHFNTGELFF.